The rows below give T cell receptor beta chains drawn from one sample of a study of CXCR3-negative and CXCR3-positive naive CD8 T cells. TCRdb re-called the 5' RACE reads; every CDR3 protein appears as one record, without DNA. This sample contains 90,000 to 150,000 distinct CDR3 sequences. Sequenced: naive CXCR3+ CD8+ T cells from blood. The source is a human donor in good health. Some clones in this sample may be carry-over from other donors' samples. Each CDR3 is given with its conserved first and last residue. Fields, in order: J gene, V gene, CDR3 protein.

J: TRBJ1-3; V: TRBV14; CDR3: CASTGTGTSGNTIYF
J: TRBJ2-5; V: TRBV5-6; CDR3: CASSLVGGYETQYF
J: TRBJ2-2; V: TRBV4-3; CDR3: CASSPGGSGTGELFF
J: TRBJ2-1; V: TRBV7-9; CDR3: CASSPGQGTEQFF
J: TRBJ1-5; V: TRBV10-1; CDR3: CASRAPQDSNQPQHF
J: TRBJ1-1; V: TRBV7-8; CDR3: CASSLSGGPNTEAFF
J: TRBJ2-3; V: TRBV29-1; CDR3: CSVEDRGGEGTDTQYF
J: TRBJ2-2; V: TRBV3-1; CDR3: CASSQYTPGEGPNTGELFF
J: TRBJ2-2; V: TRBV23-1; CDR3: CASRRTLGRGGELFF
J: TRBJ2-2; V: TRBV5-1; CDR3: CASSQSQGSTGELFF
J: TRBJ2-7; V: TRBV4-1; CDR3: CASSQDIAGSYEQYF
J: TRBJ2-5; V: TRBV10-2; CDR3: CASSGWTGSQETQYF
J: TRBJ1-3; V: TRBV21-1; CDR3: CASGETGGVGNTIYF
J: TRBJ2-1; V: TRBV5-1; CDR3: CASSLWDSPYNEQFF
J: TRBJ2-3; V: TRBV7-3; CDR3: CASSFNVADTQYF
J: TRBJ1-4; V: TRBV6-6; CDR3: CASSSPDKEKLFF
J: TRBJ2-1; V: TRBV20-1; CDR3: CSARGISYNEQFF
J: TRBJ2-7; V: TRBV15; CDR3: CATSATLSSYEQYF
J: TRBJ2-3; V: TRBV28; CDR3: CASSLSAVPQYF
J: TRBJ2-7; V: TRBV10-3; CDR3: CAISESLAGKYEQYF
J: TRBJ2-3; V: TRBV11-2; CDR3: CASSPFQDTQYF
J: TRBJ2-5; V: TRBV9; CDR3: CASSEPKTSGEETQYF
J: TRBJ1-1; V: TRBV19; CDR3: CASATTGEGNTEAFF